Given below is one T cell receptor beta chain in context. Its antigen remains undetermined. Nothing much larger sits one base from this clone, and base qualities are not available. One collaborating source in Seattle enrolled patients while the patients were actively infected and followed the patients over time throughout the course of disease. The collaborating institutions used their own protocols to collect whole blood in K2EDTA tubes. For TCRbeta analysis, collaborators shipped samples as frozen whole blood, isolated PBMCs, or DNA extracted from either of those sample types. Deletion took 4 bases off V and 6 bases off J, with a span of 10 bases between the germline ends. Its CDR3 holds 14 amino acids, cysteine through phenylalanine. The retained sequence is limited to the CDR3, 42 bases, with the frame set at the first base. The germline V gene (reference sequence) sets CDR1 to SEHNR and CDR2 to FQNEAQ.

This sample is part of a study of blood T cell repertoires in COVID-19 (dated by TCRdb to the early 2020s). Regarding the complete study: Samples from collaborators originated in the United States, Italy and Spain and spanned both the acute and convalescent phases of COVID-19. The material from the prospective study consisted of cDNA or gDNA derived from T cells, B-cell-depleted T cells, or PBMCs. The dataset comprised deeply sampled blood TCRbeta repertoires from subjects exposed to, actively infected with, or recovered from COVID-19. The repertoires were released in a freely available public database meant as a resource for research on the immune response to SARS-CoV-2. The samples were drawn from two sources: the first 160 participants of the ongoing ImmuneRACE study, and over 950 subjects contributed by 6 global collaborators. Nearly every sample came with metadata listing a de-identified subject ID, COVID-19 status, age in years and sex. Where available, HLA class I and class II types were taken from metadata supplied by the sample provider and were not determined by assay-based typing. Paper-wide results and their limitations: The quantity of clinical and demographic metadata differed by source and by participant and was supplied without curation.

The immunoSEQ Assay, a bias-controlled multiplex PCR, was used to amplify TCRbeta CDR3 regions from genomic DNA. The original pipeline was this. Within the assay, amplification of reference gene primers was used to estimate how many nucleated cells each sample contained. Sequence reads were collapsed and filtered to measure the absolute abundance of every unique TCRbeta CDR3 rearrangement. For each sample, productive Simpson clonality was calculated as the square root of Simpson's diversity index across productive rearrangements. Entries here come from immuneACCESS through TCRdb and include only in-frame sequences with V and J called. Some clones fail to appear in such tables; in the studies checked, an unresolved V gene covers under half of the shortfall, and the cause of the remainder is unknown. Clonal size and the V and J genes are those of that table, whereas D and trimming came from the DNA. Across this sample there are under 200,000 clones, with roughly 80% seen only once. Of the sample, 5.5% to 7% is held by the ten largest clones.

This sequence uses TRBV7-9 and TRBJ1-6; TRBD1 is possibly the D segment (5 matching bases). The TCR sequence derives from a woman aged 40 to 50 with COVID-19, enrolled during active disease. The sequencing sample was made of peripheral blood. The DNA reads as follows: TGTGCCAGCAGCTCGACAGTTCTTAATTCACCCCTCCACTTT. This codes for CASSSTVLNSPLHF. The reference TRBV7-9 and TRBJ1-6 proteins fill in what lies around the CDR3, so the full variable domain reads DTGVSQNPRHKITKRGQNVTFRCDPISEHNRLYWYRQTLGQGPEFLTYFQNEAQLEKSRLLSDRFSAERPKGSFSTLEIQRTEQGDSAMYLCASSSTVLNSPLHFGNGTRLTVT.